This T cell receptor (beta chain) came from a study of T cell responses to AZD1222 COVID-19 vaccine (dated by TCRdb to about 2021). Regarding the study in general: TCR sequencing covered about 230 trial participants: 207 given two doses of AZD1222 and 26 given two doses of MenACWY control vaccine. Trial participants were enrolled by age into 18-55, 56-69 and 70-plus year subgroups, with approximately 160, 26 and 62 TCR-sequenced participants respectively.

The sample's time point label is to be understood as: baseline before first vaccination. The meaning of the sample's treatment or condition label: meningococcal conjugate vaccine given as trial control. Vaccinee samples came from UK trials COV001 and COV002, including a single-blind randomized controlled phase 2/3 trial of AZD1222 (ChAdOx1 nCoV-19) in healthy adults. For TCRbeta chain sequencing, PBMC samples from trial participants were taken at day 0 and at day 28 after the second dose. The CDR3 regions of human TCRbeta chains were analyzed by immunosequencing. The authors' analysis ran thus. Repertoire TCRs were matched against a reference library of SARS-CoV-2-specific TCRs generated with the MIRA antigen-specificity platform. Breadth meant the fraction of unique TCRs that were SARS-CoV-2-associated, whereas depth meant the fraction of total T cells that were SARS-CoV-2-associated. Using the MIRA data, every spike-specific TCR was mapped to the spike region that the TCR reacted to and assigned to either a CD4 or a CD8 class. Log10-transformed breadth and depth values were compared by one-way ANOVA with Sidak's multiple comparisons tests. TCRdb limited this immuneACCESS table to in-frame rearrangements with V and J called. A share of clones is missing; checked studies link under half to unresolved V genes, and the rest is unexplained. The DNA gave D and trimming, while V, J and clone size come from that table. The sample yields 55,000 to 60,000 clones; 85% were counted once. Jointly, the top ten make up roughly 20% of the sample.

Its CDR3 holds 14 amino acids, cysteine through phenylalanine. Only CDR3 DNA is held: 42 bases, read in frame from base 1. Trimming costs V 6 bases and J 3 bases, and their ends lie 12 bases apart. The germline V gene gives CDR1 as SGDLS and CDR2 as YYNGEE. The full study reports these points: The 56-69-year group was small, and its depth increase did not reach significance, likely because of low power. After two AZD1222 doses, both the breadth and the depth of spike-specific TCRs were significantly higher than at day 0 and than in MenACWY recipients. Epitopes outside the regions mutated in the B.1.351 and B.1.1.7 variants were reportedly recognized by nearly half of the unique spike-specific TCRs. Because no day 14 peak-response samples were available, the repertoires could be characterized only after the peak T cell response. Participants were mostly white British and included more females than males, and it was suggested by the authors that clonal diversity may have been underestimated. Conclusions about previously exposed vaccinees are limited because only six or seven AZD1222 recipients were SARS-CoV-2 seropositive at baseline. CD4 TCRs associated with the vaccine covered the entire spike protein, and the dominant responses were in regions 160-218 and 743-854.

Relative to its sample, this clone is medium-sized (0.01 to 0.1%). Its antigen is unknown. No base quality values were provided; no much bigger clone lies one nucleotide off. The sequenced sample was peripheral blood, obtained on day 0 of MenACWY control vaccination. The chain is encoded by TRBV9 joined to TRBJ1-4; TRBD1 might be the D gene, on 5 matching bases. This clonotype was sampled from an adult in good health. The nucleotides read TGTGCCAGCAACCAGGGATCGTCTAATGAAAAACTGTTTTTT. Translated, this gives CASNQGSSNEKLFF.